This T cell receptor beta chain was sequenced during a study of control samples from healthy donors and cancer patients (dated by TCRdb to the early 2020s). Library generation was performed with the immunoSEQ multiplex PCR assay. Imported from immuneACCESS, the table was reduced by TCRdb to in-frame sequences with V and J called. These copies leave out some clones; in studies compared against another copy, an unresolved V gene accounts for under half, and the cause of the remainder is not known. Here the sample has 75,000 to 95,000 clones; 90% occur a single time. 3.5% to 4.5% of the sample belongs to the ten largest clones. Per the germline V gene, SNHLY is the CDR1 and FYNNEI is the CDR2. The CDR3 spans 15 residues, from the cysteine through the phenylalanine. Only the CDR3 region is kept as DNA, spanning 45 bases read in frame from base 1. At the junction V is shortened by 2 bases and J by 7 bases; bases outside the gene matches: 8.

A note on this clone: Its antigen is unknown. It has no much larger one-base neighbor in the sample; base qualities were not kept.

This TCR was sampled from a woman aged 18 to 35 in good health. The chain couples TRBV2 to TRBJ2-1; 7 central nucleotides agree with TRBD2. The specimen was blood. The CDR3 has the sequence CASSERGDSFNEQFF. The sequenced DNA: TGTGCCAGCAGTGAACGGGGGGACTCATTTAATGAGCAGTTCTTC.